Listed here are 19 T cell receptor beta chains from one sample, sequenced in a study of shared clonotypes between healthy human individuals. Some clones are missing from TCRdb's copy, which holds only in-frame ones; the method was immunoSEQ multiplex PCR. This table has about 2.4 million clones, 93% appearing once. The specimen was naive CD4+ T cells from PBMCs. Indicated subset: CD45RA+ positively selected. Every receptor here comes from a man younger than 35 in good health. Some clones in this sample may be carry-over from other donors' samples.

The chain couples TRBV11-2 to TRBJ2-2, with D maybe TRBD2 (5 bases). Germline V gene lookup returns CDR1 SGHAT and CDR2 FQNNGV. The CDR3 consists of 16 residues. V shed 4 bases and J shed 6 bases, with 18 bases lying between them. As DNA, the CDR3 is TGTGCCAGCAGCTGGACTGCGAATAAAGTCGCCGGGGAGCTGTTTTTT. Translated: CASSWTANKVAGELFF. The full variable domain, its missing parts supplied by reference TRBV11-2 and TRBJ2-2, is EAGVAQSPRYKIIEKRQSVAFWCNPISGHATLYWYQQILGQGPKLLIQFQNNGVVDDSQLPKDRFSAERLKGVDSTLKIQPAKLEDSAVYLCASSWTANKVAGELFFGEGSRLTVL.

The chain couples TRBV5-8 to TRBJ1-3; D perhaps matches TRBD1 (6 bases). V was cut by 5 bases and J by 5 bases, with 11 bases left in between. The germline gives CDR1 SGHTS, CDR2 YDEGEE. The CDR3 totals 13 residues. CDR3 protein: CASSGDNRNTIYF. CDR3 sequence (DNA): TGTGCCAGCAGTGGGGACAACCGAAACACCATATATTTT. Based on the CDR3 plus reference TRBV5-8 and TRBJ1-3, the full variable domain is EAGVTQSPTHLIKTRGQQATLRCSPISGHTSVYWYQQALGLGLQFLLWYDEGEERNRGNFPPRFSGRQFPNYSSELNVNALELEDSALYLCASSGDNRNTIYFGEGSWLTVV.

Concerning this clone itself: Other DNA sequences in the sample encode the same CDR3. The chain couples TRBV5-4 to TRBJ2-2; D not certain. V lost 4 bases and J lost 7, with 8 bases in between. CDR1 and CDR2 from the germline V gene are SGHNT and YYREEE (reference sequence). This CDR3 is 12 amino acids long. CDR3 DNA: TGTGCCAGCAGCCCCCCCTTCGGGGAGCTGTTTTTT. Its protein product is CASSPPFGELFF.

The genes are TRBV6-5 and TRBJ2-1; D is uncertain. CDR3 size: 13 residues. CDR1 MNHEY and CDR2 SVGAGI come from the germline V gene. V lost 9 bases and J 7 bases, leaving 16 bases between the germline ends. CDR3 in amino acids: CASRIGSRNEQFF. The CDR3, as DNA: TGTGCCAGTAGGATAGGGTCTAGGAATGAGCAGTTCTTC.

V gene TRBV25-1 combines with J gene TRBJ1-4, with a weak D call TRBD1 (5 bases). Germline CDR1 MGHDK, CDR2 SYGVNS. The germline V and J ends were trimmed by 5 bases and 0 bases, with 10 bases remaining between them. The CDR3 is 15 residues long. In DNA form, the CDR3 reads TGTGCCAGCAGTTCCGACAGTGCAACTAATGAAAAACTGTTTTTT. It encodes CASSSDSATNEKLFF.

This clone was recorded once. This chain connects TRBV6-6 to TRBJ2-3; 9 nucleotides line up with TRBD1. V gave up 4 bases and J gave up 2 bases; unmatched junction bases: 4. Looked up from germline, CDR1 is MNHNY and CDR2 is SVGAGI (reference sequence). CDR3 size: 15 residues. DNA of the CDR3: TGTGCCAGCAGTTCACAGGGGGCAGACACAGATACGCAGTATTTT. Protein sequence: CASSSQGADTDTQYF.

This clone was detected once. CDR3 residues: CAIIGQGGRRETQYF. In DNA, the CDR3 is TGTGCCATCATAGGACAGGGAGGGCGGAGAGAGACCCAGTACTTC. The genes are TRBV6-1 and TRBJ2-5; TRBD1 might be the D (8 bases). The CDR3 consists of 15 residues. Germline-derived CDR1 and CDR2 are MNHNS and SASEGT. Deletions cut 10 bases from V and 4 bases from J, with 22 bases between.

The rearrangement uses TRBV5-6 and TRBJ1-3; TRBD1 matches at 8 bases. The germline V gene encodes CDR1 SGHDT and CDR2 YYEEEE. Trimming removed 0 bases from V and 2 bases from J; junction bases left unmatched: 4. The CDR3 runs to 16 residues. CDR3 sequence: CASSLDWTGTGNTIYF. The CDR3 DNA is TGTGCCAGCAGCTTGGATTGGACAGGGACTGGAAACACCATATATTTT.

Comment on this clone: At the DNA level, this CDR3 is encoded by other sequences in the same sample as well. The chain is built from TRBV18 and TRBJ2-3, with no clear D. With 6 bases removed from V and 0 bases from J, the gap between germline ends came to 13 bases. This CDR3 region has 15 residues. CDR1 KGHSH and CDR2 LQKENI come from the germline V gene. CDR3 nucleotide sequence: TGTGCCAGCTCGCTCCGGGTGTCTAGCACAGATACGCAGTATTTT. Protein: CASSLRVSSTDTQYF.

The V and J genes are TRBV2 and TRBJ1-4; D uncertain. Germline loops: CDR1 SNHLY, CDR2 FYNNEI. The CDR3 length is 15 residues. V was clipped by 5 bases and J by 0 bases, with 10 bases between them. CDR3 residues: CASSPYTATNEKLFF. CDR3 coding DNA: TGTGCCAGCAGTCCTTACACCGCAACTAATGAAAAACTGTTTTTT. Using reference TRBV2 and TRBJ1-4 for the parts outside the CDR3, the full variable domain is EPEVTQTPSHQVTQMGQEVILRCVPISNHLYFYWYRQILGQKVEFLVSFYNNEISEKSEIFDDQFSVERPDGSNFTLKIRSTKLEDSAMYFCASSPYTATNEKLFFGSGTQLSVL.

This chain connects TRBV28 to TRBJ1-5; 8 bases map to TRBD1. The CDR3 totals 13 residues. Per germline, CDR1 MDHEN and CDR2 SYDVKM. Trimming cost V 7 bases and J 9 bases; bases outside gene matches: 8. CDR3 bases: TGTGCCAGCACCTCAGGGGGCGTTAGGCCCCAGCATTTT. Protein: CASTSGGVRPQHF.

The chain is built from TRBV6-1 and TRBJ2-2; D gene ambiguous. Trimming removed 1 base from V and 3 bases from J, with 6 bases in between. Germline CDR1 MNHNS, CDR2 SASEGT. The CDR3 is 14 residues long. The CDR3 loop reads CASSEGTHTGELFF. CDR3 in DNA: TGTGCCAGCAGTGAAGGGACCCACACCGGGGAGCTGTTTTTT.

The chain combines TRBV6-5 with TRBJ2-1, with D possibly being TRBD1 or TRBD2 (6 bases each). V dropped 4 bases and J dropped 6 bases, with 19 bases sitting between them. The CDR3 is 16 residues long. The germline V gene encodes CDR1 MNHEY and CDR2 SVGAGI. The CDR3 is CASSFLLGGGGNEQFF. CDR3 DNA sequence: TGTGCCAGCAGTTTCCTCCTCGGCGGAGGGGGCAATGAGCAGTTCTTC.

This sequence joins TRBV10-2 and TRBJ2-7, with 12 bases aligning to TRBD2. From germline, CDR1 is WSHSY and CDR2 SAAADI. The trim removed 4 bases at V and 7 bases at J, leaving 17 bases unmatched. There are 18 residues in the CDR3. The CDR3 loop is CASSGKGMVLAGGQEQYF. The CDR3 DNA follows: TGCGCCAGCAGTGGGAAGGGGATGGTACTAGCGGGAGGTCAAGAGCAGTACTTC.

The chain has TRBV6-1 and TRBJ2-3, with TRBD2 as a possible D gene (5 bases). This CDR3 is built from 14 residues. CDR1 and CDR2 (germline): MNHNS, SASEGT. Trimming left V 6 bases short and J 3 bases short, with 13 bases between. The CDR3 loop reads CASSRELVTDTQYF. CDR3 DNA sequence: TGTGCCAGCAGCCGAGAACTAGTGACAGATACGCAGTATTTT.

V and J are TRBV29-1 and TRBJ2-5, with a possible D match to TRBD1 (6 bases). In germline, CDR1 is SQVTM, CDR2 ANQGSEA. Trimming stripped 5 bases from V and 5 bases from J, with 12 bases between. The CDR3 sequence is 12 residues long. The CDR3 DNA sequence: TGCAGCGTTACAGGGCCCGTGGAGACCCAGTACTTC. It is translated as CSVTGPVETQYF.

The V and J genes are TRBV29-1 and TRBJ2-7; D is unresolved. CDR3 length: 12 amino acids. Germline loops: CDR1 SQVTM, CDR2 ANQGSEA. Between the trimmed V and J ends, which lost 5 bases and 0 bases, there was a span of 8 bases. CDR3: CSVLVSSYEQYF. CDR3 nucleotides: TGCAGCGTTTTGGTCAGCTCCTACGAGCAGTACTTC.

This clone was found once. This sequence joins TRBV7-3 and TRBJ2-5, with D maybe TRBD1 (6 bases). This CDR3 region has 17 residues. Trimming took off 1 base at V and 9 bases at J, with 24 bases between the two ends. CDR1 is SGHTA, CDR2 FQGTGA, per germline. CDR3 residues: CASSLRWNRGFRTAQYF. DNA for the CDR3: TGTGCCAGCAGCTTAAGGTGGAACAGAGGGTTCCGGACAGCCCAGTACTTC.

As regards this clone: At the DNA level, this CDR3 is encoded by other sequences in the same sample as well. The chain links TRBV7-9 to TRBJ2-7, with TRBD2 matching over 9 bases. The CDR3 has 16 residues. Germline CDR1 SEHNR, CDR2 FQNEAQ (reference sequence). The V segment lost 6 bases and the J segment 0 bases; nucleotides outside the gene matches: 9. Written as DNA, the CDR3 is TGTGCCAGCAGTCGTACAAAAGCGGGAGGCTCCTACGAGCAGTACTTC. Its translation is CASSRTKAGGSYEQYF.